The 14 T cell receptor beta chains listed next were all sequenced from one sample in a study of vaccination effects on CD4 cells after COVID-19. The assay was immunoSEQ multiplex PCR, and TCRdb's table has in-frame clones only and misses some. The sample lists more than 20,000 clones, approximately 81% seen once, with roughly a fifth in the top ten. Viral peptide pool expansion of antigen-specific CD4+ T cells preceded sequencing in the ViraFEST assay. Cells that had been cultured for nine to eleven days were the source of isolated CD4+ T cells. The study found no prior SARS-CoV-2 infection in the vaccine recipients, who tested negative for nucleocapsid antibodies. These receptors' targets are unknown. The sequencing here drew on CD4+ T cells from PBMCs cultured with HCoV-NL63 spike peptides, taken before COVID-19 vaccination. The receptors originated from a human donor who received a COVID-19 vaccine.

J is TRBJ2-5 and V is TRBV7-8, with TRBD2 as a possible D gene (6 bases). V was cut by 5 bases and J by 2 bases, with 21 bases left in between. The CDR3 spans 17 residues. Germline CDR1 and CDR2: SGHVS and FQNEAQ. For the CDR3, the DNA is TGTGCCAGCAGCCGCCGTAAGGTGGGAGGAGGGCAAGAGACCCAGTACTTC. Translated: CASSRRKVGGGQETQYF.

This chain joins TRBV9 and TRBJ2-6, with a weak D call TRBD2 (6 bases). With 2 bases removed from V and 4 bases from J, the gap between germline ends came to 13 bases. This CDR3 has 16 residues. The V gene's germline CDR1 is SGDLS and CDR2 YYNGEE. CDR3 sequence: CASSVRAGHGANVLTF. The CDR3 DNA follows: TGTGCCAGCAGCGTCCGGGCGGGGCACGGGGCCAACGTCCTGACTTTC. Variable domain in full (rest from reference TRBV9 and TRBJ2-6): DSGVTQTPKHLITATGQRVTLRCSPRSGDLSVYWYQQSLDQGLQFLIQYYNGEERAKGNILERFSAQQFPDLHSELNLSSLELGDSALYFCASSVRAGHGANVLTFGAGSRLTVL.

The chain recombines TRBV5-4 with TRBJ2-7, with TRBD1 matching 10 bases. CDR3 length: 16 amino acids. Germline-derived CDR1 and CDR2 are SGHNT and YYREEE (reference sequence). The V and J ends lost 4 bases and 3 bases, in that order; junction bases with no gene match: 10. The CDR3 sequence: CASSGGQGFSFYEQYF. The CDR3 DNA reads as TGTGCCAGCAGCGGGGGACAGGGGTTTTCGTTCTACGAGCAGTACTTC.

The rearrangement uses TRBV2 and TRBJ2-5; 7 nucleotides line up with TRBD1. The J segment lost 7 bases and the V segment lost 0 bases, leaving 5 bases of the junction unmatched. The CDR3 runs 14 residues. Germline V gene sequence: CDR1 SNHLY, CDR2 FYNNEI. CDR3 bases: TGTGCCAGCAGTGAAGCAGGGGGCAGGGGGACCCAGTACTTC. As protein: CASSEAGGRGTQYF.

The chain recombines TRBV10-3 with TRBJ2-4; 10 bases map to TRBD2. J lost 3 bases, V lost 3 bases, and 2 bases had no gene match. CDR3 length: 15 amino acids. Germline CDR1 reads ENHRY; CDR2 reads SYGVKD. The CDR3 loop reads CAISELAGLKNIQYF. The CDR3 bases are TGTGCCATCAGTGAACTAGCGGGACTCAAAAACATTCAGTACTTC.

This clone was recorded a few times. Distinct nucleotide sequences in the sample also encode this CDR3. The chain couples TRBV5-1 to TRBJ2-7, with D unclear. CDR1 and CDR2 (germline): SGHRS, YFSETQ. This CDR3 has 16 residues. Trimming took off 0 bases at V and 0 bases at J, with 13 bases between the two ends. The CDR3 DNA follows: TGCGCCAGCAGCTTGGGGCGCCGTGACACCTCCTACGAGCAGTACTTC. This sequence encodes CASSLGRRDTSYEQYF. The full variable domain, in which reference TRBV5-1 and TRBJ2-7 provide the parts outside the CDR3, is KAGVTQTPRYLIKTRGQQVTLSCSPISGHRSVSWYQQTPGQGLQFLFEYFSETQRNKGNFPGRFSGRQFSNSRSEMNVSTLELGDSALYLCASSLGRRDTSYEQYFGPGTRLTVT.

CDR3: CASSKMEGETQYF. The CDR3 coding sequence is TGTGCCAGCAGTAAAATGGAGGGAGAGACCCAGTACTTC. The chain joins TRBV6-4 to TRBJ2-5; D is perhaps TRBD2 (6 bases). From germline, CDR1 is MRHNA and CDR2 SNTAGT. CDR3 length equals 13 residues. The V end was cut by 5 bases, the J end by 4 bases, with 11 bases between.

The chain has TRBV27 and TRBJ2-5; 15 bases are shared with TRBD2. This CDR3 has 16 residues. Germline assignment: CDR1 MNHEY and CDR2 SMNVEV (reference sequence). Losses at the gene ends were 5 bases for V and 5 bases for J; bases not matched to a gene: 6. Here the CDR3 DNA reads TGTGCCAGCAGTCTCCGGACTAGCGGGGGGGTGGAGACCCAGTACTTC. Translating gives CASSLRTSGGVETQYF.

The chain combines TRBV27 with TRBJ1-6; D perhaps matches TRBD1 (6 bases). This CDR3 contains 15 residues. V lost 6 bases and J lost 10, with 19 bases in between. Germline V gene lookup returns CDR1 MNHEY and CDR2 SMNVEV (reference sequence). The CDR3 loop is CASSQEGIGGSPLHF. CDR3 bases: TGTGCCAGCAGCCAAGAGGGGATTGGGGGCTCACCCCTCCACTTT.

The chain combines TRBV4-2 with TRBJ2-5; D is undetermined. The CDR3 sequence is 13 residues long. Deletions cut 4 bases from V and 1 base from J, with 7 bases between. Germline CDR1 LGHNA, CDR2 YNFKEQ. As DNA, the CDR3 is TGTGCCAGCAGCCGCCAGCTCCAAGAGACCCAGTACTTC. Protein sequence: CASSRQLQETQYF.

The CDR3 nucleotides are TGTGCCAGCAGCGGCGTACCGGGACAGGGGGCGTCCGGGGAGCTGTTTTTT. It encodes CASSGVPGQGASGELFF. The chain is built from TRBV5-8 and TRBJ2-2, with 12 bases lining up with TRBD1. CDR3 length equals 17 residues. The trim removed 4 bases at V and 6 bases at J, leaving 10 bases unmatched. CDR1 is SGHTS, CDR2 YDEGEE, per germline.

This chain joins TRBV7-9 and TRBJ1-3, with D unclear. Trimming removed 1 base at V and 2 bases at J, with 9 bases between. The germline CDR1 and CDR2 sequences are SEHNR and FQNEAQ (reference sequence). CDR3 size: 15 residues. This CDR3 is CASSLDGQAGNTIYF. In DNA, the CDR3 is TGTGCCAGCAGCTTAGACGGTCAGGCTGGAAACACCATATATTTT.

This sequence joins TRBV5-4 and TRBJ2-5; the D gene is possibly TRBD2 (6 bases). Trimming took 4 bases from V and 3 from J, leaving 16 bases between them. CDR3 size: 15 residues. Germline assignment: CDR1 SGHNT and CDR2 YYREEE (reference sequence). CDR3 residues: CASSVSGTSKETQYF. DNA of the CDR3: TGTGCCAGCAGCGTCTCCGGGACTTCAAAAGAGACCCAGTACTTC.

The chain is built from TRBV11-2 and TRBJ2-3, with 7 bases identical to TRBD2. CDR3 length equals 17 residues. J was trimmed by 3 bases and V by 1 base; bases with no gene match: 10. The germline V gene has CDR1 SGHAT and CDR2 FQNNGV. CDR3 in amino acids: CASSLVIAGLITDTQYF. Written as DNA, the CDR3 is TGTGCCAGCAGCTTAGTGATAGCGGGCCTTATAACAGATACGCAGTATTTT. The full variable domain, completed using reference TRBV11-2 and TRBJ2-3, is EAGVAQSPRYKIIEKRQSVAFWCNPISGHATLYWYQQILGQGPKLLIQFQNNGVVDDSQLPKDRFSAERLKGVDSTLKIQPAKLEDSAVYLCASSLVIAGLITDTQYFGPGTRLTVL.